This is a list of T cell receptor beta chains from one sample in a study of blood T cell repertoires in COVID-19. Sequenced by immunoSEQ multiplex PCR; TCRdb stores in-frame clones only, minus some. The table has over 90,000 clones, more than 80% seen once. Input material: peripheral blood. The receptors shown here come from a man at least 80 years old with COVID-19, enrolled during active disease. CDR3s include the opening cysteine and the closing phenylalanine or tryptophan. Each record gives: D gene, clone size, V gene, J gene, CDR3 protein, CDR3 DNA. The D gene is left open where the match is weak. The listing skips clone size in some rows; elsewhere it reads once, few, many or a size class.

>TRBD2|-|TRBV20-1|TRBJ2-7
CSAWEGEQYF
TGCAGTGCTTGGGAGGGCGAGCAGTACTTC
>-|-|TRBV3-1/TRBV3-2|TRBJ1-1
CASSPGVYGTEAFF
TGTGCCAGCAGCCCGGGGGTTTACGGGACTGAAGCTTTCTTT
>TRBD2|-|TRBV28|TRBJ2-3
CASSLPGLAGGLTADTQYF
TGTGCCAGCAGTTTACCGGGACTAGCGGGAGGGCTTACCGCAGATACGCAGTATTTT
>-|once|TRBV5-5|TRBJ1-2
CASSLALDSIYGYTF
TGTGCCAGCAGCTTGGCACTCGACAGTATCTATGGCTACACCTTC
>-|-|TRBV18|TRBJ1-3
CASSPAANSGNTIYF
TGTGCCAGCTCACCGGCGGCCAACTCTGGAAACACCATATATTTT
>TRBD2|-|TRBV7-9|TRBJ2-3
CASSIDSGGRSSTDTQYF
TGTGCCAGCAGCATAGATAGCGGGGGCCGATCTAGCACAGATACGCAGTATTTT
>-|-|TRBV2|TRBJ1-5
CASSAQVFGNQPQHF
TGTGCCAGCAGTGCTCAGGTTTTCGGCAATCAGCCCCAGCATTTT
>-|-|TRBV20-1|TRBJ2-3
CSASKLADTQYF
TGCAGTGCTAGTAAGCTCGCTGATACGCAGTATTTT
>TRBD2|-|TRBV23-1|TRBJ2-2
CATLHRLAGGPGELFF
TGCGCCACCCTACATAGACTAGCGGGAGGGCCCGGGGAGCTGTTTTTT
>TRBD2|-|TRBV7-3|TRBJ2-2
CASSPGTSGGARTGELFF
TGTGCCAGCAGCCCCGGGACTAGCGGGGGGGCAAGGACCGGGGAGCTGTTTTTT
>-|-|TRBV29-1|TRBJ2-1
CSVEGPGSSYNEQFF
TGCAGCGTTGAAGGCCCGGGAAGCTCCTACAATGAGCAGTTCTTC
>-|-|TRBV3-1/TRBV3-2|TRBJ1-2
CASSQDRGRTGYGYTF
TGTGCCAGCAGCCAAGACAGGGGAAGAACTGGCTATGGCTACACCTTC
>-|-|TRBV4-3|TRBJ1-1
CASSQDIGGKGTEAFF
TGCGCCAGCAGCCAAGATATTGGGGGGAAGGGCACTGAAGCTTTCTTT
>TRBD2|-|TRBV11-1|TRBJ2-3
CASSLTSGSTDTQYF
TGTGCCAGCAGCTTGACTAGCGGAAGCACAGATACGCAGTATTTT
>TRBD1|many|TRBV7-8|TRBJ1-2
CASSPLTGPIYGYTF
TGTGCCAGCAGCCCCTTGACAGGGCCCATCTATGGCTACACCTTC
>-|few|TRBV4-2|TRBJ1-4
CASSQDGTGNEKLFF
TGTGCCAGCAGCCAAGACGGCACGGGTAATGAAAAACTGTTTTTT
>TRBD1|-|TRBV28|TRBJ1-5
CASSFQWDRATQHF
TGTGCCAGCAGTTTTCAATGGGACAGAGCCACCCAGCATTTT
>TRBD1|once|TRBV18|TRBJ1-2
CASSPNDRVGGYTF
TGTGCCAGCTCACCAAATGACAGGGTAGGCGGCTACACCTTC
>-|-|TRBV7-2|TRBJ1-1
CASSLGQGRGTEAFF
TGTGCCAGCAGCTTAGGGCAGGGTAGGGGCACTGAAGCTTTCTTT
>TRBD1|-|TRBV18|TRBJ2-1
CASSSTGVGSYNEQFF
TGTGCCAGCTCAAGCACAGGGGTAGGCAGCTACAATGAGCAGTTCTTC
>TRBD2|few|TRBV3-1/TRBV3-2|TRBJ2-5
CASSQGTSGETQYF
TGTGCCAGCAGCCAAGGGACTAGCGGGGAGACCCAGTACTTC
>TRBD2|-|TRBV10-2|TRBJ2-1
CASSVRAGGSMSFF
TGCGCCAGCAGTGTTCGAGCGGGGGGCTCTATGTCCTTCTTC
>TRBD1|-|TRBV28|TRBJ1-2
CASSIPLGTGINYGYTF
TGTGCCAGCAGTATCCCTTTAGGGACAGGGATAAACTATGGCTACACCTTC
>-|once|TRBV4-2|TRBJ2-1
CASSQVSLARDNEQFF
TGTGCCAGCAGCCAAGTAAGTCTAGCGCGAGACAATGAGCAGTTCTTC
>-|-|TRBV27|TRBJ2-2
CASSRGLLAPGELFF
TGTGCCAGCAGTCGAGGGCTACTAGCCCCCGGGGAGCTGTTTTTT
>-|few|TRBV29-1|TRBJ1-1
CSVARQAAEAFF
TGCAGCGTTGCGAGACAGGCGGCTGAAGCTTTCTTT
>-|few|TRBV10-3|TRBJ2-3
CAISEPAGTTDTQYF
TGTGCCATCAGTGAGCCGGCCGGGACTACAGATACGCAGTATTTT
>TRBD1|once|TRBV11-2|TRBJ2-7
CASSKDREGSYEQYF
TGTGCCAGCAGCAAGGACAGGGAAGGCTCCTACGAGCAGTACTTC
>TRBD1|-|TRBV3-1/TRBV3-2|TRBJ2-7
CASSHTGTGREQYF
TGTGCCAGCAGCCATACCGGGACAGGGAGGGAGCAGTACTTC
>TRBD2|-|TRBV2|TRBJ2-7
CASSPPGAGGPYEQYF
TGTGCCAGCAGCCCCCCGGGGGCGGGGGGGCCCTACGAGCAGTACTTC
>TRBD1|-|TRBV7-3|TRBJ1-2
CASSPEPPGQHTNYGYTF
TGTGCCAGCAGCCCCGAACCCCCGGGACAGCATACTAACTATGGCTACACCTTC
>TRBD2|-|TRBV28|TRBJ2-7
CASRPSGSSYEQYF
TGTGCCAGCAGACCTAGCGGGAGTTCGTACGAGCAGTACTTC
>-|-|TRBV7-3|TRBJ2-2
CASSLAGATGELFF
TGTGCCAGCAGCTTAGCGGGGGCGACCGGGGAGCTGTTTTTT
>-|-|TRBV7-2|TRBJ1-2
CASSEGTINGYTF
TGTGCCAGCAGCGAGGGGACAATCAATGGCTACACCTTC
>TRBD2|-|TRBV14|TRBJ2-1
CASSPGLANDEQFF
TGTGCCAGCAGCCCGGGACTAGCAAACGATGAGCAGTTCTTC
>-|once|TRBV7-2|TRBJ2-1
CASSPGVGYNEQFF
TGTGCCAGCAGCCCCGGGGTAGGGTACAATGAGCAGTTCTTC
>-|few|TRBV6-5|TRBJ1-1
CASSTRRGNTEAFF
TGTGCCAGCAGTACTAGACGGGGGAACACTGAAGCTTTCTTT
>TRBD1|-|TRBV5-1|TRBJ1-1
CASSLEQGGAEAFF
TGCGCCAGCAGCTTGGAACAGGGGGGCGCTGAAGCTTTCTTT
>TRBD1|-|TRBV4-1|TRBJ2-7
CASSQDGGTWTGGTYEQYF
TGCGCCAGCAGCCAAGATGGAGGCACTTGGACAGGGGGGACCTACGAGCAGTACTTC
>-|-|TRBV5-6|TRBJ2-3
CASSVPGTDTQYF
TGTGCCAGCAGCGTGCCGGGCACAGATACGCAGTATTTT
>TRBD2|few|TRBV19|TRBJ2-7
CASSSGGVQPYEQYF
TGTGCCAGTAGTTCCGGGGGGGTCCAGCCCTACGAGCAGTACTTC
>TRBD1|-|TRBV19|TRBJ2-7
CASSIAGTGAPYEQYF
TGTGCCAGTAGTATAGCGGGGACAGGGGCACCCTACGAGCAGTACTTC
>-|-|TRBV5-8|TRBJ1-5
CASSTGTMNQPQHF
TGTGCCAGCAGCACCGGGACAATGAATCAGCCCCAGCATTTT
>-|-|TRBV6-6|TRBJ1-2
CASSYESNYGYTF
TGTGCCAGCAGTTACGAGTCTAACTATGGCTACACCTTC
>-|-|TRBV5-1|TRBJ1-1
CASSSRGGNTEAFF
TGCGCCAGCAGCTCCAGGGGTGGGAACACTGAAGCTTTCTTT
>TRBD2|once|TRBV7-9|TRBJ2-7
CASSVRLAGEGEQYF
TGTGCCAGCAGCGTGAGACTAGCGGGAGAAGGCGAGCAGTACTTC
>-|-|TRBV27|TRBJ1-2
CASSLSPQATNYGYTF
TGTGCCAGCAGTTTATCTCCACAGGCGACTAACTATGGCTACACCTTC
>TRBD1|-|TRBV28|TRBJ2-2
CASSSPGQGIGELFF
TGTGCCAGCAGTTCACCGGGACAGGGGATCGGGGAGCTGTTTTTT
>TRBD1|-|TRBV7-6|TRBJ1-6
CASSPGTGVNSPLHF
TGTGCCAGCAGCCCCGGGACAGGTGTAAATTCACCCCTCCACTTT
>TRBD1|-|TRBV30|TRBJ1-1
CAWGPGTAYTEAFF
TGTGCCTGGGGCCCTGGGACAGCCTACACTGAAGCTTTCTTT